These T cell receptor beta chains were read from a single sample in a study of blood T cell repertoires in COVID-19. The protocol was immunoSEQ multiplex PCR, while the TCRdb copy is restricted to in-frame clones and leaves out a portion. The sample lists about 120,000 clones; roughly 87% were seen once. The sample consisted of peripheral blood. Every receptor here comes from a human donor in a cohort sampled during active COVID-19. Both conserved end residues are part of each CDR3. A D gene is named only where the DNA matches it firmly. A row's size may be missing; if present it is once, few, many or a size class.

-	TRBV6-4	TRBJ1-6	-	TGTGCCAGCAGTCCGACAGCTGTCTATAATTCACCCCTCCACTTT	CASSPTAVYNSPLHF
TRBD2	TRBV27	TRBJ2-1	-	TGTGCCAGCAGTTTATCCGGACTAGCCCGGACAGATGAGCAGTTCTTC	CASSLSGLARTDEQFF
TRBD2	TRBV3-1/TRBV3-2	TRBJ2-4	-	TGTGCCAGCAGCTCTAGCGGAAAAAACATTCAGTACTTC	CASSSSGKNIQYF
-	TRBV5-1	TRBJ1-1	once	TGCGCCAGCAGCTTGGTTTCAGGCCCACTGAACACTGAAGCTTTCTTT	CASSLVSGPLNTEAFF
-	TRBV24-1	TRBJ1-1	once	TGTGCCACCAGTGACAGCAGGGTCACTGAAGCTTTCTTT	CATSDSRVTEAFF
TRBD1	TRBV24-1	TRBJ2-3	-	TGTGCCACCAGTAACCGGGACAGGGGGGGATTGGATACGCAGTATTTT	CATSNRDRGGLDTQYF
TRBD2	TRBV10-3	TRBJ2-7	-	TGTGCCATCAGCTTGACTAGCGCCCACGAAGGCGAGCAGTACTTC	CAISLTSAHEGEQYF
-	TRBV6-1	TRBJ1-5	-	TGTGCCAGCAGTGCCCGGGGCCGGGGGGGCAATCAGCCCCAGCATTTT	CASSARGRGGNQPQHF
TRBD1	TRBV5-4	TRBJ2-4	-	TGTGCCAGCAGCCCGGGACAGTTAGCCAAAAACATTCAGTACTTC	CASSPGQLAKNIQYF
-	TRBV5-1	TRBJ1-3	-	TGCGCCAGCAGCTCTGGGGCGACTGGAAACACCATATATTTT	CASSSGATGNTIYF
-	TRBV19	TRBJ2-5	once	TGTGCCAGTAAACCTGTGGAGCGGGAGACCCAGTACTTC	CASKPVERETQYF
-	TRBV18	TRBJ1-1	-	TGTGCCAGCTCACCGGATGGGGGGGGAGAAGCTTTCTTT	CASSPDGGGEAFF
-	TRBV7-9	TRBJ2-5	once	TGTGCCAGCAGCTTAGCGCAGAACCAAGAGACCCAGTACTTC	CASSLAQNQETQYF
-	TRBV12-2	TRBJ2-1	-	TGTGCAAGTCGCTTAGCGCCCCGGGACAGGGGGTTGTGTGAGCAGTTCTTC	CASRLAPRDRGLCEQFF
TRBD2	TRBV11-1	TRBJ2-1	once	TGTGCCAGCAGCTTATGGCCTAGCGGGAGTGGTGAGCAGTTCTTC	CASSLWPSGSGEQFF